This T cell receptor (beta chain) was retrieved from a study of identical twins. A note on this clonotype: The antigen is unknown.

CDR1 MDHEN and CDR2 SYDVKM come from the germline V gene. With 6 bases clipped from V and 5 bases from J, the junction kept 7 bases outside the gene matches. This CDR3 is built from 15 residues. Every donor was a healthy Caucasian. The study, taken as a whole, reports: Reduced insertions were recorded for abundant cord blood beta clonotypes, with no such pattern in memory repertoires.

A universal primer site was added by template switching, and unique molecular identifiers were carried by the cDNA. TCRdb reprocessed the 5' RACE reads via MiXCR and lists one record per CDR3 protein. The table includes fewer than 500,000 distinct CDR3 sequences, roughly an eighth detected once. This sample also appeared in a second study, on yellow fever vaccine responses in identical twins.

The TCR originated in a woman aged 18-30 years in good health. The chain couples TRBV28 to TRBJ1-2; 12 bases agree with TRBD1. Sequenced material: CD4+ T cells sorted from blood. The CDR3 here is CASSSGTGGNYGYTF. The CDR3 coding sequence is TGTGCCAGCAGCTCCGGGACAGGGGGCAATTATGGCTACACCTTC.